Listed below are T cell receptor beta chains from one sample, sequenced in a study of T cell clones after liver transplantation. TCRdb's table, derived via immunoSEQ multiplex PCR, lists solely in-frame clones and lacks some. Of approximately 55,000 clones in the sample, approximately 71% are singletons; the top ten hold less than 10%. The source material was CD4+ T cells from blood, sampled roughly 56 months after liver transplant. These receptors all stem from a human patient who received a liver transplant. Among the T cells, some may be from the graft donor. Both conserved end residues are part of each CDR3. D genes are given only for firm matches. Size values are once, few and many counts, or a class for expanded clones, and some rows have none.

V gene,D gene,J gene,clone size,CDR3 protein,CDR3 DNA
TRBV25-1,.,TRBJ2-7,.,CASSEFRATYEQYF,TGTGCCAGCAGTGAATTTCGGGCTACCTACGAGCAGTACTTC
TRBV6-4,TRBD1,TRBJ1-2,.,CASRPGQGFYGYTF,TGTGCCAGCAGACCGGGACAGGGGTTTTATGGCTACACCTTC
TRBV5-1,TRBD1,TRBJ1-1,few,CASSFQGARSEAFF,TGCGCCAGCAGCTTCCAGGGGGCGAGGTCTGAAGCTTTCTTT
TRBV20-1,.,TRBJ2-7,few,CSASNRKEQYF,TGCAGTGCTAGCAACCGTAAAGAGCAGTACTTC
TRBV5-8,TRBD1,TRBJ2-5,.,CASSLTGGQETQYF,TGTGCCAGCAGCTTGACAGGGGGGCAAGAGACCCAGTACTTC
TRBV2,TRBD1,TRBJ1-6,few,CASTLGQAGGGGSPLHF,TGTGCCAGTACTCTAGGACAGGCCGGTGGGGGGGGTTCACCCCTCCACTTT
TRBV9,.,TRBJ1-6,.,CASSPSVNSPLHF,TGTGCCAGCAGCCCTTCTGTGAATTCACCCCTCCACTTT
TRBV14,TRBD1,TRBJ2-7,.,CASSRGLDEQYF,TGTGCCAGCAGTAGGGGGCTCGACGAGCAGTACTTC
TRBV5-1,.,TRBJ1-2,many,CASSLDSYGYTF,TGCGCCAGCAGCTTGGATAGCTATGGCTACACCTTC
TRBV30,.,TRBJ1-5,.,CACDAGLGGNQPQHF,TGTGCCTGTGACGCCGGACTAGGGGGCAATCAGCCCCAGCATTTT
TRBV29-1,TRBD1,TRBJ1-1,few,CSVEGQAGGDTEAFF,TGCAGCGTTGAGGGACAGGCCGGAGGGGACACTGAAGCTTTCTTT
TRBV7-8,.,TRBJ2-7,.,CASSAAGVTYEQYF,TGTGCCAGCAGCGCCGCAGGGGTGACCTACGAGCAGTACTTC
TRBV27,TRBD1,TRBJ2-3,.,CASSLADRVRDTQYF,TGTGCCAGCAGTTTAGCTGACAGGGTTAGGGATACGCAGTATTTT
TRBV9,TRBD2,TRBJ2-7,.,CASSVGPSGGREQYF,TGTGCCAGCAGCGTAGGGCCTAGCGGGGGGAGGGAGCAGTACTTC
TRBV5-4,TRBD1,TRBJ2-7,few,CASSARDSYEQYF,TGTGCCAGCAGCGCCCGGGACAGCTACGAGCAGTACTTC